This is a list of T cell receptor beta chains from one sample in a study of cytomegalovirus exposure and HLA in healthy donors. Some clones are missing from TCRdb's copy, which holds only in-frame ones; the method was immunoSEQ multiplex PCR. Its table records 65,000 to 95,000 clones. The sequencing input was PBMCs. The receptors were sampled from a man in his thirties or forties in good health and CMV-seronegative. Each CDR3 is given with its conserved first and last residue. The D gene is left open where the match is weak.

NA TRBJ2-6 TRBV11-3 CASSSQFSGANVLTF TGTGCCAGCAGCTCACAGTTCTCTGGGGCCAACGTCCTGACTTTC
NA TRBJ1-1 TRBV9 CASSGGGNTEAFF TGTGCCAGCAGCGGGGGGGGGAACACTGAAGCTTTCTTT
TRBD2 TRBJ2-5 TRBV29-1 CSGISGGASLETQYF TGCAGCGGTATCAGCGGGGGGGCCAGCCTTGAGACCCAGTACTTC
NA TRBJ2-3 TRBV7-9 CASSLISPTDTQYF TGTGCCAGCAGCTTAATTAGTCCCACAGATACGCAGTATTTT
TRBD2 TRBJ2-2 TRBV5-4 CASSTGLAGNTGELFF TGTGCCAGCAGCACGGGACTAGCGGGGAACACCGGGGAGCTGTTTTTT
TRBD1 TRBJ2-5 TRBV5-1 CASSLAHSGTGEETQYF TGCGCCAGCAGCTTGGCCCACTCCGGGACAGGGGAAGAGACCCAGTACTTC
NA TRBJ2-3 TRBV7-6 CASSSGLDGDTQYF TGTGCCAGCAGCTCGGGACTCGACGGGGATACGCAGTATTTT
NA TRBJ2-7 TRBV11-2 CASSLKGGAYEQYF TGTGCCAGCAGCTTAAAGGGGGGGGCTTACGAGCAGTACTTC
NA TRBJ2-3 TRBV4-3 CASSHRRGSTDTQYF TGCGCCAGCAGCCATCGGCGGGGATCCACAGATACGCAGTATTTT
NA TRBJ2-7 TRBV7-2 CASSFGQDYEQYF TGTGCCAGCAGCTTTGGGCAGGACTACGAGCAGTACTTC
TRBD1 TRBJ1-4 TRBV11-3 CASSRSGQGGEKLFF TGTGCCAGCAGCCGTTCGGGACAGGGGGGAGAAAAACTGTTTTTT
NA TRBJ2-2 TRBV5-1 CASSLRIQGGAGELFF TGCGCCAGCAGCTTACGTATCCAGGGAGGCGCCGGGGAGCTGTTTTTT
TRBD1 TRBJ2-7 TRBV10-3 CAIRDRDYEQYF TGTGCCATTCGGGACAGGGATTACGAGCAGTACTTC
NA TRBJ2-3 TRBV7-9 CASSSLGVLREKPDTQYF TGTGCCAGCAGCTCCCTGGGGGTCTTACGGGAGAAGCCCGATACGCAGTATTTT
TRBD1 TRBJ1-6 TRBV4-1 CASSQVHWVDRGNSPLHF TGCGCCAGCAGCCAAGTTCACTGGGTGGACAGGGGGAATTCACCCCTCCACTTT
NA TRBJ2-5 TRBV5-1 CASSLAGDSVTQYF TGCGCCAGCAGCTTGGCCGGTGATTCCGTGACCCAGTACTTC
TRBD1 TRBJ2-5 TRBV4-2 CASSQETGHRGETQYF TGTGCCAGCAGCCAAGAAACGGGGCACAGGGGAGAGACCCAGTACTTC
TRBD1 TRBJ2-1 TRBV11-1 CASTADRAGEQFF TGTGCCAGCACAGCCGACAGGGCAGGTGAGCAGTTCTTC
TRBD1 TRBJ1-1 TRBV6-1 CASRSTGETEAFF TGTGCCAGCAGGTCTACAGGGGAGACTGAAGCTTTCTTT
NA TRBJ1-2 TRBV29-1 CSVEGGARDSYTF TGCAGCGTTGAAGGGGGCGCCAGGGATAGCTACACCTTC
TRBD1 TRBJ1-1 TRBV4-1 CASSPGTGKVNTEAFF TGCGCCAGCAGCCCGGGGACAGGGAAGGTGAACACTGAAGCTTTCTTT
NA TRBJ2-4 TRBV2 CASSVILSGAKNIQYF TGTGCCAGCAGTGTTATTTTGTCGGGGGCCAAAAACATTCAGTACTTC
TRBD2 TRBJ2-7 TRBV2 CASSAPGTSESYEQYF TGTGCCAGCAGCGCCCCCGGGACTAGCGAAAGCTACGAGCAGTACTTC
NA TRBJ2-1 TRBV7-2 CASSLRLYNEQFF TGTGCCAGCAGCTTGAGACTGTACAATGAGCAGTTCTTC
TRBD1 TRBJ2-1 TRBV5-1 CASSFGQGVEQFF TGCGCCAGCAGCTTCGGACAGGGAGTTGAGCAGTTCTTC
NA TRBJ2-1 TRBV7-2 CASSRLQVAYNEQFF TGTGCCAGCAGCCGTTTGCAGGTGGCCTACAATGAGCAGTTCTTC
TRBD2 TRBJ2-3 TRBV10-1 CASSGGGSTDTQYF TGCGCCAGCTCCGGCGGGGGGAGCACAGATACGCAGTATTTT
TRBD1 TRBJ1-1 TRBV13 CASSLDRGNTEAFF TGTGCCAGCAGCCTAGACAGGGGGAACACTGAAGCTTTCTTT
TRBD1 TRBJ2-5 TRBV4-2 CASALDRGSQETQYF TGTGCCAGCGCGCTGGACAGGGGCTCGCAAGAGACCCAGTACTTC
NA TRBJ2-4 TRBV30 CAWSVDSLLAKNIQYF TGTGCCTGGAGTGTGGACAGTCTTCTAGCCAAAAACATTCAGTACTTC
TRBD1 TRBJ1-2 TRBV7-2 CASAPGTGGGYTF TGTGCCAGCGCCCCTGGGACAGGGGGTGGCTACACCTTC
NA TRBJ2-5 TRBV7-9 CASSLARSQETQYF TGTGCCAGCAGCTTAGCTAGAAGTCAAGAGACCCAGTACTTC
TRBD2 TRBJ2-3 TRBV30 CAWNTGGVNQDTQYF TGTGCCTGGAATACGGGGGGGGTGAACCAAGATACGCAGTATTTT
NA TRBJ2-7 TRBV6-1 CASSEIDYSSYEQYF TGTGCCAGCAGTGAAATCGACTACAGCTCCTACGAGCAGTACTTC
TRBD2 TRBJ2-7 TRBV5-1 CASSLAVGRGGRYSEQYF TGCGCCAGCAGCTTGGCCGTCGGGCGGGGCGGGAGGTATTCCGAGCAGTACTTC
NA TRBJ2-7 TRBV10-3 CAISESRRGEDEQYF TGTGCCATCAGTGAGTCTAGGAGGGGTGAGGACGAGCAGTACTTC
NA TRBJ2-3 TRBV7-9 CASSSPSTLGQSTDTQYF TGTGCCAGCAGCTCCCCGTCCACTTTGGGGCAGAGCACAGATACGCAGTATTTT
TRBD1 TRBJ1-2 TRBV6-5 CASGARGRSGYTF TGTGCCAGCGGGGCCAGGGGGCGCAGTGGCTACACCTTC
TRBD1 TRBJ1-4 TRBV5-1 CASSSFPGTGGGFEKLFF TGCGCCAGCAGCAGTTTTCCCGGGACAGGGGGCGGCTTTGAAAAACTGTTTTTT
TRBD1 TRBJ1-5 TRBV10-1 CASSDPGQDQPQHF TGCGCCAGCAGTGATCCGGGACAGGATCAGCCCCAGCATTTT
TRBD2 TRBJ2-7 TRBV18 CASSPPTSGPYEQYF TGTGCCAGCTCACCACCAACTAGCGGGCCCTACGAGCAGTACTTC
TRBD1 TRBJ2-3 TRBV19 CASSIEGRGPTDTQYF TGTGCCAGTAGTATAGAGGGCAGGGGGCCTACAGATACGCAGTATTTT
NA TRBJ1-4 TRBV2 CASTGEKGEKLFF TGTGCCAGCACCGGGGAGAAGGGTGAAAAACTGTTTTTT
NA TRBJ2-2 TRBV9 CASSVRGAVSPGALFF TGTGCCAGCAGCGTCCGGGGGGCAGTGTCCCCCGGGGCGCTGTTTTTT
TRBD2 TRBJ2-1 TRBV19 CASTPGLAGSDEQFF TGTGCCAGTACCCCAGGACTAGCGGGGAGCGATGAGCAGTTCTTC
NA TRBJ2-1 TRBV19 CASSIGWLVRNNEQFF TGTGCCAGTAGTATAGGTTGGCTAGTTCGGAACAATGAGCAGTTCTTC
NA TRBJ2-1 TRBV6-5 CASKRNTYNEQFF TGTGCCAGCAAGCGGAATACCTACAATGAGCAGTTCTTC
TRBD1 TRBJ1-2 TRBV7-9 CASSHPPGQGGYGYTF TGTGCCAGCAGCCACCCCCCGGGACAGGGTGGCTATGGCTACACCTTC
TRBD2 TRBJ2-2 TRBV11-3 CASTQPAIAGVGRELFF TGTGCCAGCACTCAGCCCGCGATAGCGGGAGTTGGCCGGGAGCTGTTTTTT
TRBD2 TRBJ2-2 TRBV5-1 CASSLGLADTGELFF TGCGCCAGCAGCTTGGGACTAGCGGATACCGGGGAGCTGTTTTTT
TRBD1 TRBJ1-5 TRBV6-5 CASSYSRQGAQPQHF TGTGCCAGCAGTTACTCGAGACAGGGGGCACAGCCCCAGCATTTT
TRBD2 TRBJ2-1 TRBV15 CATSRGWGLVSDEQFF TGTGCCACCAGCAGAGGTTGGGGACTAGTGAGCGATGAGCAGTTCTTC
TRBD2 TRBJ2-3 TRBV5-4 CASKPSGGTDTQYF TGTGCCAGCAAACCTAGCGGGGGGACAGATACGCAGTATTTT